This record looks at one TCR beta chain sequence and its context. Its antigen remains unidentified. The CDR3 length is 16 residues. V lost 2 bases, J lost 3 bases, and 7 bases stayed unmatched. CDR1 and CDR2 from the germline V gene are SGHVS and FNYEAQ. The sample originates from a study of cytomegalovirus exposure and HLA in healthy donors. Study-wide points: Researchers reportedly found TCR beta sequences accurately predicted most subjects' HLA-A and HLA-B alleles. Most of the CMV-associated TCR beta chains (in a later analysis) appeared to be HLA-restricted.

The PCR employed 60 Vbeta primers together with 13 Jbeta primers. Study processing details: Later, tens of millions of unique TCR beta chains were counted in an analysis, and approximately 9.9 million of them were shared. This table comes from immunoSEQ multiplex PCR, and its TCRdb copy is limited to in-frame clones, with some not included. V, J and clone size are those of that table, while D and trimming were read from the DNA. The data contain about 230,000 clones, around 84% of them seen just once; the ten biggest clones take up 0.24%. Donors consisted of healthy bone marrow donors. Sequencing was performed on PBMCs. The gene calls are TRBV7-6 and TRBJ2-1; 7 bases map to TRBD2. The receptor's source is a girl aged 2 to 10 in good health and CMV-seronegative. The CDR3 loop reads CASSLQSSGVYNEQFF. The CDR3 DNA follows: TGTGCCAGCAGCTTACAATCTAGCGGCGTCTACAATGAGCAGTTCTTC.